Given below is one TCR beta chain in context. One junction end disagrees with the germline gene, perhaps due to a read error. The second PCR ran about 6 to 12 cycles with a sample-barcoded 5' primer and J-beta primers. Through a template-switch adaptor with 12 random nucleotides, each cDNA molecule received a tag. One entry per CDR3 protein, called by TCRdb with MiXCR from the 5' RACE reads. Of around 870,000 distinct CDR3 sequences listed, more than 25% were seen once; the top ten hold 17%. CDR3 size: 13 residues. CDR1 MNHEY and CDR2 SVGEGT come from the germline V gene. The data originate from a study of blood T cells in healthy people across ages.

The receptor was derived from a woman aged 80 or older in good health. The genes are TRBV6-2 or TRBV6-3 and TRBJ1-2; a possible D gene is TRBD1 (5 bases). Input material: blood. CDR3 DNA sequence: TGTGCCAGCAGCAGGGACGGTAACTATGGCTTCACCTTC. Amino acid sequence: CASSRDGNYGFTF.